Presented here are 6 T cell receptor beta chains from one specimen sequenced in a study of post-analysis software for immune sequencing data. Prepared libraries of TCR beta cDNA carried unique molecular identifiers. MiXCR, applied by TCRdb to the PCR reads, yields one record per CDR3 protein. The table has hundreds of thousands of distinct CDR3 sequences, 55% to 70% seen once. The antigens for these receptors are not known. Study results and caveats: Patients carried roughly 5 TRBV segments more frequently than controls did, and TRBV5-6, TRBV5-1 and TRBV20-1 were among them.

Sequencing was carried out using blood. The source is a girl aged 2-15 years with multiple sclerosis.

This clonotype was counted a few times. The CDR3 DNA reads as TGCAGTGCTACCCGGTCGGTAGCGGGCGTTAGCTCCTACAATGAGCAGTTCTTC. This gives the protein CSATRSVAGVSSYNEQFF. This rearrangement joins TRBV20-1 to TRBJ2-1, with TRBD2 matching 7 bases. Germline V CDR1 and CDR2: DFQATT, SNEGSKA (reference sequence). The CDR3 spans 18 residues. J gave up 0 bases and V 4 bases, and 15 bases lay outside the gene matches.

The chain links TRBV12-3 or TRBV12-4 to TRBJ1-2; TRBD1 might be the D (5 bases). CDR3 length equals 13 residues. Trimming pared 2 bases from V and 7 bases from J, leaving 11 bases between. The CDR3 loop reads CASSLPGKRGYTF. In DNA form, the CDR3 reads TGTGCCAGCAGTTTACCAGGGAAGCGTGGCTACACCTTC.

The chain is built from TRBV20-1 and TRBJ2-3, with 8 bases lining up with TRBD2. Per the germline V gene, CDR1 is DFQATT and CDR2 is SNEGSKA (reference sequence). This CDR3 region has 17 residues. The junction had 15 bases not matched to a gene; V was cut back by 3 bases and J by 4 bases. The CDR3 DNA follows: TGCAGTGCTAGTAGGGCGGGAGGACCCCACGGGGCAGATACGCAGTATTTT. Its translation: CSASRAGGPHGADTQYF.

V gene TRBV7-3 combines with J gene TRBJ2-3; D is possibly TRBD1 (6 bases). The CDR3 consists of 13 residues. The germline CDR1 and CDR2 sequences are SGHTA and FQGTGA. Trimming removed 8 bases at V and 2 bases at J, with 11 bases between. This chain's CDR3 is CASGLGATDTQYF. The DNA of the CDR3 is TGTGCCAGCGGCCTGGGGGCCACAGATACGCAGTATTTT.

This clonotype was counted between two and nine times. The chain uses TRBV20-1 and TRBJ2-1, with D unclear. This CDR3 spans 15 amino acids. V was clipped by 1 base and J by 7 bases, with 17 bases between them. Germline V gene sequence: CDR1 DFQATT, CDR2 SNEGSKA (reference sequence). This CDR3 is CSARVSPKDHNEQFF. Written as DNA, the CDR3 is TGCAGTGCTAGAGTCAGTCCCAAGGACCATAATGAGCAGTTCTTC.

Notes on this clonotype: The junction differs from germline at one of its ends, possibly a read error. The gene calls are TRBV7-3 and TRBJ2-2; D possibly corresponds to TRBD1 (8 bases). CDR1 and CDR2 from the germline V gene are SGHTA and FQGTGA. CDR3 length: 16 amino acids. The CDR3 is CASSLTGGGGTGELFF. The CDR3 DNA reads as TGTGCCAGCAGCCTAACAGGGGGAGGGGGCACCGGGGAGCTGTTTTTT.